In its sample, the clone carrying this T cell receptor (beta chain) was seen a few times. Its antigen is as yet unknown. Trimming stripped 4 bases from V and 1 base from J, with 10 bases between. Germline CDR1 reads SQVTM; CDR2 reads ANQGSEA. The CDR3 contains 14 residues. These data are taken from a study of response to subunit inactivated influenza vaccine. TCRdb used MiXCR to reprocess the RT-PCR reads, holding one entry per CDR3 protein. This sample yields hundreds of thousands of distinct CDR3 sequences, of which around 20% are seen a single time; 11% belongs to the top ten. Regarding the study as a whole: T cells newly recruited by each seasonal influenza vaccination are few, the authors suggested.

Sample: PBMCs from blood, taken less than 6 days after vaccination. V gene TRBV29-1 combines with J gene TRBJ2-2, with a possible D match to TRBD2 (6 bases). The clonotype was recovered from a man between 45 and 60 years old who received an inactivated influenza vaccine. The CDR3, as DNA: TGCAGCGTTGGGGGAGGACAGAACACCGGGGAGCTGTTTTTT. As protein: CSVGGGQNTGELFF.